A single T cell receptor (beta chain) is shown here with its context. Its antigen is unknown. One entry per CDR3 protein, called by TCRdb with MiXCR from the RT-PCR reads. The top ten hold 10% to 15% of the sample, which has over 400,000 distinct CDR3 sequences, approximately 9.9% seen once. The ends lost 5 bases at V and 3 bases at J; junction bases unmatched: 7. The CDR3 runs to 15 residues. The entry originates in a study of response to subunit inactivated influenza vaccine. Findings and limits, study-wide: A suggestion made by the authors is that each seasonal influenza vaccination recruits few new T cells.

V gene TRBV12-3 or TRBV12-4 combines with J gene TRBJ2-5; 9 bases match TRBD1. The starting material was PBMCs from blood, obtained around seven weeks after vaccination. The TCR originated in a man between 45 and 60 years old who received an inactivated influenza vaccine. This CDR3 is CASSLLGTGKETQYF. CDR3 coding DNA: TGTGCCAGCAGTCTGCTCGGGACAGGGAAAGAGACCCAGTACTTC.